This paragraph reports one T cell receptor (beta chain). This PCR relied on a set of 60 Vbeta primers and 13 Jbeta primers. The assay was immunoSEQ multiplex PCR, and TCRdb's table has in-frame clones only and misses some. The table shows 150,000 to 200,000 clones, with more than 70% occurring only once. Germline CDR1 SGHRS, CDR2 YFSETQ. J lost 10 bases, V lost 0 bases, and 9 bases had no gene match. This CDR3 has 15 amino acids. This sample stems from a study of cytomegalovirus exposure and HLA in healthy donors. This TCR came from a woman in her 40s in good health and CMV-seropositive. Sample: PBMCs. This chain links TRBV5-1 with TRBJ2-4; 8 nucleotides agree with TRBD2. The CDR3 nucleotides are TGCGCCAGCAGCTTGGCCCCGCGGGAGGCCCGAATTCAGTACTTC. As protein: CASSLAPREARIQYF. The full variable domain, completed using reference TRBV5-1 and TRBJ2-4, is KAGVTQTPRYLIKTRGQQVTLSCSPISGHRSVSWYQQTPGQGLQFLFEYFSETQRNKGNFPGRFSGRQFSNSRSEMNVSTLELGDSALYLCASSLAPREARIQYFGAGTRLSVL.